The rows below give T cell receptor beta chains drawn from one sample of a study of blood T cells in healthy people across ages. From the 5' RACE reads, TCRdb called clonotypes with MiXCR, one entry per CDR3 protein. The table has approximately 2,000,000 distinct CDR3 sequences, more than 35% seen once. Source material: blood. Receptors were obtained from a human donor in good health. Both conserved end residues are part of each CDR3. D genes are given only for firm matches. Rows may omit the clone size; those that give it use once, few, many or a size class.

cdr3_aa: CASSSKGFIAKNIQYF
cdr3_nt: TGTGCCAGCAGTTCTAAAGGGTTCATAGCCAAAAACATTCAGTACTTC
j_call: TRBJ2-4
d_call: -
clone_size: -
v_call: TRBV28

cdr3_aa: CASSWTATNEKLFF
cdr3_nt: TGCGCCAGCAGTTGGACAGCAACTAATGAAAAACTGTTTTTT
j_call: TRBJ1-4
d_call: -
clone_size: many
v_call: TRBV5-1

cdr3_aa: CASSQVGSETENYGYTF
cdr3_nt: TGTGCCAGCAGCCAAGTTGGTTCCGAGACGGAGAACTATGGCTACACCTTC
j_call: TRBJ1-2
d_call: -
clone_size: once
v_call: TRBV14

cdr3_aa: CAISESREANYGYTF
cdr3_nt: TGTGCCATCAGTGAGTCACGTGAAGCTAACTATGGCTACACCTTC
j_call: TRBJ1-2
d_call: -
clone_size: many
v_call: TRBV10-3

cdr3_aa: CASSQRSAPGKEQFF
cdr3_nt: TGTGCCAGCAGCCAGCGGAGCGCTCCCGGGAAGGAGCAGTTCTTC
j_call: TRBJ2-1
d_call: -
clone_size: -
v_call: TRBV7-2

cdr3_aa: CSVASGSSYEQYF
cdr3_nt: TGCAGCGTTGCTAGCGGGAGTAGTTACGAGCAGTACTTC
j_call: TRBJ2-7
d_call: TRBD2
clone_size: few
v_call: TRBV29-1

cdr3_aa: CASTTQRGSYEQYF
cdr3_nt: TGTGCCAGCACTACCCAGAGGGGATCCTACGAGCAGTACTTC
j_call: TRBJ2-7
d_call: -
clone_size: few
v_call: TRBV28

cdr3_aa: CVSSNLGQGIVNSPLHF
cdr3_nt: TGTGTCAGCTCAAACCTGGGACAGGGTATCGTTAATTCACCCCTCCACTTT
j_call: TRBJ1-6
d_call: TRBD1
clone_size: -
v_call: TRBV18

cdr3_aa: CASSLWDRDGYTF
cdr3_nt: TGTGCCAGCAGCTTATGGGACAGGGATGGCTACACCTTC
j_call: TRBJ1-2
d_call: TRBD1
clone_size: few
v_call: TRBV7-9

cdr3_aa: CACTTDSWNTEAFF
cdr3_nt: TGTGCCTGCACCACGGACTCCTGGAACACTGAAGCTTTCTTT
j_call: TRBJ1-1
d_call: -
clone_size: -
v_call: TRBV2

cdr3_aa: CASSLTGGGRAFF
cdr3_nt: TGTGCCAGCAGTCTGACGGGTGGAGGTCGGGCTTTCTTT
j_call: TRBJ1-1
d_call: -
clone_size: -
v_call: TRBV12-3/TRBV12-4

cdr3_aa: CASSDPGLAGPYEQYF
cdr3_nt: TGTGCCAGCAGTGACCCCGGACTAGCGGGGCCCTACGAGCAGTACTTC
j_call: TRBJ2-7
d_call: TRBD2
clone_size: -
v_call: TRBV28

cdr3_aa: CASNLGTGLPNEQFF
cdr3_nt: TGTGCCAGCAACTTAGGGACAGGATTACCCAATGAGCAGTTCTTC
j_call: TRBJ2-1
d_call: TRBD1
clone_size: -
v_call: TRBV7-2

cdr3_aa: CASSLGKDLRTSDYGYTF
cdr3_nt: TGCGCCAGCAGCTTGGGCAAGGACTTAAGGACAAGTGATTATGGCTACACCTTC
j_call: TRBJ1-2
d_call: -
clone_size: -
v_call: TRBV5-1

cdr3_aa: CASSPQGQKGYF
cdr3_nt: TGTGCCAGCAGTCCCCAAGGACAGAAAGGGTACTTC
j_call: TRBJ2-7
d_call: -
clone_size: -
v_call: TRBV25-1

cdr3_aa: CSAKTVGEDEKLFF
cdr3_nt: TGCAGTGCTAAGACGGTAGGCGAGGATGAAAAACTGTTTTTT
j_call: TRBJ1-4
d_call: -
clone_size: few
v_call: TRBV20-1

cdr3_aa: CASSFFQDTQYF
cdr3_nt: TGTGCCAGCAGCTTTTTTCAGGATACGCAGTATTTT
j_call: TRBJ2-3
d_call: -
clone_size: -
v_call: TRBV7-2

cdr3_aa: CASSQDKNEQFF
cdr3_nt: TGCGCCAGCAGCCAGGACAAGAATGAGCAGTTCTTC
j_call: TRBJ2-1
d_call: -
clone_size: -
v_call: TRBV4-1

cdr3_aa: CASSSHSPGTAGGEQFF
cdr3_nt: TGTGCCAGCAGCTCCCACTCCCCCGGGACAGCTGGTGGTGAGCAGTTCTTC
j_call: TRBJ2-1
d_call: TRBD1
clone_size: -
v_call: TRBV7-2

cdr3_aa: CASSEVGRYQPQHF
cdr3_nt: TGTGCCAGCAGTGAAGTCGGCCGGTATCAGCCCCAGCATTTT
j_call: TRBJ1-5
d_call: -
clone_size: -
v_call: TRBV6-1

cdr3_aa: CATSDWNEQYF
cdr3_nt: TGTGCCACCAGTGATTGGAACGAGCAGTACTTC
j_call: TRBJ2-7
d_call: -
clone_size: few
v_call: TRBV24-1

cdr3_aa: CSAKDRGRYEQYF
cdr3_nt: TGCAGTGCTAAGGACAGGGGGCGCTACGAGCAGTACTTC
j_call: TRBJ2-7
d_call: TRBD1
clone_size: -
v_call: TRBV20-1

cdr3_aa: CGSREGGQPQHF
cdr3_nt: TGTGGCAGCAGAGAGGGGGGCCAGCCCCAGCATTTT
j_call: TRBJ1-5
d_call: -
clone_size: -
v_call: TRBV25-1

cdr3_aa: CASRPVAAGELFF
cdr3_nt: TGTGCCAGCAGGCCCGTCGCAGCCGGGGAGCTGTTTTTT
j_call: TRBJ2-2
d_call: -
clone_size: -
v_call: TRBV6-2/TRBV6-3

cdr3_aa: CSVMAGTSTDTRYF
cdr3_nt: TGCAGCGTAATGGCCGGTACCTCCACAGATACGCGGTATTTT
j_call: TRBJ2-3
d_call: -
clone_size: few
v_call: TRBV29-1

cdr3_aa: CSVRHTGTFYNEQFF
cdr3_nt: TGCAGCGTAAGGCACACCGGGACTTTCTACAATGAGCAGTTCTTC
j_call: TRBJ2-1
d_call: -
clone_size: few
v_call: TRBV29-1

cdr3_aa: CSAKLGLAGGLGSYEQYF
cdr3_nt: TGCAGTGCAAAATTAGGACTAGCGGGGGGGTTGGGATCCTACGAGCAGTACTTC
j_call: TRBJ2-7
d_call: TRBD2
clone_size: -
v_call: TRBV20-1

cdr3_aa: CASSLVEGVSSYEQYF
cdr3_nt: TGCGCCAGCAGCTTGGTAGAGGGGGTCAGCTCCTACGAGCAGTACTTC
j_call: TRBJ2-7
d_call: -
clone_size: few
v_call: TRBV5-1

cdr3_aa: CSADIPPEGADYGYTF
cdr3_nt: TGCAGCGCCGATATCCCCCCAGAGGGCGCGGACTATGGCTACACCTTC
j_call: TRBJ1-2
d_call: -
clone_size: -
v_call: TRBV29-1

cdr3_aa: CASSFALGQPNSPLHF
cdr3_nt: TGTGCCAGCAGCTTTGCCCTGGGACAGCCTAATTCACCCCTCCACTTT
j_call: TRBJ1-6
d_call: TRBD1
clone_size: -
v_call: TRBV6-2/TRBV6-3

cdr3_aa: CASSFQRGGGEQYF
cdr3_nt: TGTGCCAGCAGCTTCCAGCGGGGGGGCGGCGAGCAGTACTTC
j_call: TRBJ2-7
d_call: TRBD2
clone_size: few
v_call: TRBV7-2

cdr3_aa: CASSLALTQGYYGYTF
cdr3_nt: TGTGCCAGCAGCTTGGCCCTGACACAGGGGTACTATGGCTACACCTTC
j_call: TRBJ1-2
d_call: TRBD1
clone_size: -
v_call: TRBV5-5

cdr3_aa: CASSEPSPLHF
cdr3_nt: TGTGCCAGCAGCGAGCCTTCACCCCTCCACTTT
j_call: TRBJ1-6
d_call: -
clone_size: -
v_call: TRBV9

cdr3_aa: CASSLDSSNSNQPQHF
cdr3_nt: TGTGCCAGCAGCCTAGACAGTTCGAACAGCAATCAGCCCCAGCATTTT
j_call: TRBJ1-5
d_call: -
clone_size: few
v_call: TRBV7-9

cdr3_aa: CTSGSAWGDTGELFF
cdr3_nt: TGTACCAGCGGGTCGGCTTGGGGGGACACCGGGGAGCTGTTTTTT
j_call: TRBJ2-2
d_call: -
clone_size: -
v_call: TRBV12-3/TRBV12-4

cdr3_aa: CASSQDRRREQYF
cdr3_nt: TGCGCCAGCAGCCAAGATAGGAGGAGGGAGCAGTACTTC
j_call: TRBJ2-4
d_call: -
clone_size: few
v_call: TRBV4-3

cdr3_aa: CSVAEVDYGYTF
cdr3_nt: TGCAGCGTTGCGGAGGTGGACTATGGCTACACCTTC
j_call: TRBJ1-2
d_call: -
clone_size: -
v_call: TRBV29-1

cdr3_aa: CASSFLGQGANNEQFF
cdr3_nt: TGTGCCAGCAGTTTTCTGGGGCAGGGGGCGAATAATGAGCAGTTCTTC
j_call: TRBJ2-1
d_call: TRBD1
clone_size: few
v_call: TRBV28

cdr3_aa: CASSPSEEFGYTF
cdr3_nt: TGTGCCAGCAGCCCCTCAGAGGAGTTTGGCTACACCTTC
j_call: TRBJ1-2
d_call: -
clone_size: few
v_call: TRBV9

cdr3_aa: CAISFGGEAFF
cdr3_nt: TGTGCCATCAGTTTTGGGGGGGAAGCTTTCTTT
j_call: TRBJ1-1
d_call: -
clone_size: few
v_call: TRBV10-3

cdr3_aa: CASSLDPWTGRRGDGYTF
cdr3_nt: TGTGCCAGCAGCTTAGATCCGTGGACAGGGAGAAGGGGAGATGGCTACACCTTC
j_call: TRBJ1-2
d_call: TRBD1
clone_size: -
v_call: TRBV11-2

cdr3_aa: CASSLAYSPYEQYF
cdr3_nt: TGTGCCAGCAGCTTGGCGTACAGCCCCTACGAGCAGTACTTC
j_call: TRBJ2-7
d_call: -
clone_size: many
v_call: TRBV5-6

cdr3_aa: CSAPTDHGYTF
cdr3_nt: TGCAGCGCGCCGACAGACCATGGCTACACCTTC
j_call: TRBJ1-2
d_call: -
clone_size: few
v_call: TRBV29-1

cdr3_aa: CASSRLAGALQETQYF
cdr3_nt: TGTGCCAGCAGCAGACTAGCGGGGGCCCTCCAAGAGACCCAGTACTTC
j_call: TRBJ2-5
d_call: TRBD2
clone_size: -
v_call: TRBV28

cdr3_aa: CASSRVGSLSYEQYF
cdr3_nt: TGTGCCAGCAGTCGGGTAGGCTCCCTCTCCTACGAGCAGTACTTC
j_call: TRBJ2-7
d_call: -
clone_size: many
v_call: TRBV6-6

cdr3_aa: CASSYPTGTGADEAFF
cdr3_nt: TGTGCCAGCAGTTACCCAACCGGGACAGGGGCGGATGAAGCTTTCTTT
j_call: TRBJ1-1
d_call: TRBD1
clone_size: -
v_call: TRBV6-5

cdr3_aa: CASSSRDRGLDGYTF
cdr3_nt: TGTGCCAGCAGTTCCCGGGACAGGGGATTGGATGGCTACACCTTC
j_call: TRBJ1-2
d_call: TRBD1
clone_size: few
v_call: TRBV27

cdr3_aa: CASSVRDRGYEQYF
cdr3_nt: TGTGCCAGCAGTGTCCGGGACAGGGGATACGAGCAGTACTTC
j_call: TRBJ2-7
d_call: TRBD1
clone_size: many
v_call: TRBV6-2/TRBV6-3

cdr3_aa: CSARRQGHQETQYF
cdr3_nt: TGCAGTGCTAGAAGACAGGGGCATCAAGAGACCCAGTACTTC
j_call: TRBJ2-5
d_call: TRBD1
clone_size: -
v_call: TRBV20-1